Here is one TCR beta chain with its context. The antigen is undetermined. The primer mix had 60 Vbeta and 13 Jbeta primers. Assay used: immunoSEQ multiplex PCR; TCRdb lists only in-frame clones, some missing. This sample has about 180,000 clones; about 69% occur once, and the top ten carry about 2.5%. These data originate in a study of cytomegalovirus exposure and HLA in healthy donors. Germline values: CDR1 SGHAT, CDR2 FQNNGV. CDR3 size: 15 residues. After removal of 1 base from V and 4 bases from J, the junction contained 3 bases not matched to a gene. Broader study findings: Most TCR sequences proved rare, with some public TCRs found in many donors. 164 TCR beta chains were listed as cytomegalovirus-associated.

The chain couples TRBV11-2 to TRBJ2-1, with 8 bases lining up with TRBD2. Sample: PBMCs. The sequence was obtained from a human donor in good health. The CDR3 loop reads CASSLVRGAYNEQFF. The DNA of the CDR3 is TGTGCCAGCAGCTTAGTGCGGGGGGCTTACAATGAGCAGTTCTTC. Filled out from reference TRBV11-2 and TRBJ2-1, the complete variable domain reads EAGVAQSPRYKIIEKRQSVAFWCNPISGHATLYWYQQILGQGPKLLIQFQNNGVVDDSQLPKDRFSAERLKGVDSTLKIQPAKLEDSAVYLCASSLVRGAYNEQFFGPGTRLTVL.